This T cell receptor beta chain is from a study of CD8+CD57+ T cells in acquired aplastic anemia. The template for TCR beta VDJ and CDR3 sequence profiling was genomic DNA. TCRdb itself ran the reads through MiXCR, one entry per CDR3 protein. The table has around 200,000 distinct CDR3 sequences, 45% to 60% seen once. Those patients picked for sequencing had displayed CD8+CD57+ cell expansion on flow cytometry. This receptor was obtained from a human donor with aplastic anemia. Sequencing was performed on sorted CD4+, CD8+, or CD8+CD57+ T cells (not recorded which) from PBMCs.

CDR3 sequence: CASSIEQGRDTQYF. Written as DNA, the CDR3 is TGTGCCAGTAGTATTGAGCAGGGGAGAGATACGCAGTATTTT. This rearrangement joins TRBV19 to TRBJ2-3; TRBD1 is a possible D gene (6 bases). The CDR3 runs to 14 residues. The V end was cut by 3 bases, the J end by 5 bases, with 12 bases between. CDR1 and CDR2 from the germline V gene are LNHDA and SQIVND (reference sequence).